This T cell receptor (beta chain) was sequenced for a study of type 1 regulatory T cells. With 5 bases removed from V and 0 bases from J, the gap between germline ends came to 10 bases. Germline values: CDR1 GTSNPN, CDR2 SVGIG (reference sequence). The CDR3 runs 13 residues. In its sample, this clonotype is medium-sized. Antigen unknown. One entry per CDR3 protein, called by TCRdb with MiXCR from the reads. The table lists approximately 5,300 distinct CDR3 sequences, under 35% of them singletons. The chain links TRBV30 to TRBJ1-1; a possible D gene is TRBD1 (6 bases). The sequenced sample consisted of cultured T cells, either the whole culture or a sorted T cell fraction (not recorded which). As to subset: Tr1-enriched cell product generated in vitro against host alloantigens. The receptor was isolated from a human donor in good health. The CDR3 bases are TGTGCCTGGGTTGGACAGTTGAACACTGAAGCTTTCTTT. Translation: CAWVGQLNTEAFF.